The T cell receptor (beta chain) under discussion was sequenced for a study of cytomegalovirus exposure and HLA in healthy donors. Whole-study context: The 120 or so validation repertoires were reported in a later analysis to have been generated on the same platform as the 500 to 700 first-cohort repertoires. Study-wide findings and caveats: Researchers counted roughly 150 TCR beta chains as cytomegalovirus-associated.

The protocol was immunoSEQ multiplex PCR, while the TCRdb copy is restricted to in-frame clones and leaves out a portion. Of more than 100,000 clones listed, roughly 90% are singletons. Notes on this clone: Antigen specificity is unknown.

V was cut by 2 bases and J by 3 bases, with 10 bases left in between. CDR1 and CDR2 (germline): SGHTA, FQGTGA. The CDR3 has 14 residues. The sequence was collected from a man aged 30 to 45 in good health and CMV-seronegative. V is TRBV7-3 and J is TRBJ1-1, with D uncertain. Sequenced: PBMCs. The CDR3: CASSLAPEDTEAFF. The DNA for the CDR3 is TGTGCCAGCAGCTTAGCCCCAGAGGACACTGAAGCTTTCTTT.